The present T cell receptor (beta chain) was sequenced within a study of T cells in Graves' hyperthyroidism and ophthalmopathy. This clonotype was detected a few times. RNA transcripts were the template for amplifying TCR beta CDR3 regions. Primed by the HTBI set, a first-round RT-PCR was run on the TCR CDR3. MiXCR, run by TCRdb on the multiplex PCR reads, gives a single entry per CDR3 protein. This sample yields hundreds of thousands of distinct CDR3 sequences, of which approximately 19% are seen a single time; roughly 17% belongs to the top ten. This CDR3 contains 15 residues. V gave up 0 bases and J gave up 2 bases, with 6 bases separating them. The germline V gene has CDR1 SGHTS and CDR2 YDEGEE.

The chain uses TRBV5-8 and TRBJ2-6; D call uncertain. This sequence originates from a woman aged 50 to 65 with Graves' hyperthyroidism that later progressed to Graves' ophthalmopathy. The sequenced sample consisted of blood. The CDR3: CASSLVPAGANVLTF. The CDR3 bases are TGTGCCAGCAGCTTGGTCCCGGCTGGGGCCAACGTCCTGACTTTC.